Detailed here is one TCR beta chain. Ten or more counts support this clonotype. No antigen is known for it. No much larger clonotype is one base removed from it; base qualities were not supplied. The instrument given in TCRdb is Illumina NovaSeq 6000. TCR cDNA was made using 5'RACE template switching, a step that added a universal primer site and unique molecular identifiers. cDNA synthesis was primed from both the TCR alpha and TCR beta constant segments. Library amplification used two PCR steps, and the second PCR step added sample barcodes and sequencing adapters. Sequencing of libraries was performed on Illumina HiSeq 2500 (2x100 bp) or NovaSeq (2x150 bp). The paper's processing steps were these. Demultiplexing of reads and collapsing into UMI consensus sequences were performed with MIGEC, and V(D)J alignment was carried out with MiXCR. Vaccine-responding clonotypes were defined with edgeR using replicate PBMC samples, requiring FDR below 0.01 and a log2 fold change above 5 up to day 15. Each bulk clonotype was labeled CD4 or CD8 based on which sequenced repertoire, CD4 or CD8, contained the clonotype at higher abundance. TCRdb reworked the public reads: Q25 trimming with fastp, MiXCR clone assembly, productive beta chains retained. All rows with the same CDR3 protein become a single entry with the most common DNA and genes. For this entry, the V and J calls and clone size follow TCRdb and not the study's own pipeline. The table for this sample lists approximately 93,000 distinct CDR3 sequences; roughly 6% of them were counted only once. The ten largest clonotypes hold about 40% of the sample.

The treatment or condition label for this specimen denotes: live attenuated yellow fever vaccine strain. PBMCs were isolated from peripheral blood using a standard Ficoll-Paque protocol. Dynabeads CD4 and CD8 positive selection kits were used to isolate CD4 and CD8 T-cell fractions. TriZol was used to extract RNA from bulk PBMCs, from CD4 and CD8 fractions, and from dextramer-positive and dextramer-negative fractions. The CDR3 numbers 17 residues from cysteine through phenylalanine. CDR3 DNA is the only sequence kept; it has 51 bases, read in frame from the first base. Trimming removed 0 bases from V and 1 base from J, leaving 12 bases between the germline ends. The germline V gene yields LGHNA for CDR1 and YNFKEQ for CDR2. The data stem from a study of T cells after yellow fever vaccination (dated by TCRdb to the late 2010s). Context from the whole study: The SMART-Seq v4 Ultra Low Input RNA kit was used to prepare libraries from fractions with low cell numbers. To track T-cell clones before and after primary and booster YFV17D yellow fever vaccination, bulk TCR alpha and beta repertoires were sequenced longitudinally. Two healthy male donors, one aged 18 to 30 and one aged 30 to 40 years, made up the cohort. Blood was drawn at multiple timepoints before and after primary and secondary immunization, with bulk PBMC replicates and cell subsets isolated.

Paper-wide results and their limitations: Computational filtering was required because FACS-sorted repertoires could contain abundant contaminating clonotypes from the bulk population. Only two donors were included in the study, so the extent to which the findings can be generalized is limited. After the booster, most of the clones that had expanded following primary vaccination were detected again (approximately 95% of CD4 and around 90% of CD8), which suggests that memory was broadly maintained. A small share of clonotypes occurred in both CD4 and CD8 compartments, likely arising from convergent recombination. The secondary T-cell response was found to be weaker but faster than the primary response, with a peak reached on day 5 rather than on day 15.

This clonotype was obtained from a man aged 18-30 years who received the YFV17D yellow fever vaccine. Recombination connected TRBV4-2 to TRBJ2-2, with TRBD2 perhaps the D gene, on 5 matching bases. Sequencing used CD8+ T cells sorted from PBMCs, obtained 10 days after the yellow fever booster vaccination. DNA sequence: TGTGCCAGCAGCCAAGAAGTTTTAGGAGGGAACACCGGGGAGCTGTTTTTT. Translation gives CASSQEVLGGNTGELFF.